Below are 32 T cell receptor beta chains sequenced from a single sample in a study of shared clonotypes between healthy human individuals (dated by TCRdb to between 2020 and 2021). The library was obtained by the immunoSEQ multiplex PCR assay. In TCRdb, the immuneACCESS table is reduced to in-frame sequences with V and J assigned. These tables do not hold every clone; where another copy was compared, an unresolved V gene accounts for under half, and the others remain unexplained. In all, the sample holds approximately 2.1 million clones, and approximately 95% of those were seen once. The ten largest clones take up 0.39% of the sample. Sequenced: naive CD4+ T cells from PBMCs. The cell subset or site label corresponds to: CD45RA+ positively selected. The receptors originated from a man aged 18 to 29 in good health. Some clones in this sample may be carry-over from other donors' samples.

This chain uses TRBV19 with TRBJ2-3, with TRBD2 as a possible D gene (5 bases). From germline, CDR1 is LNHDA and CDR2 SQIVND (reference sequence). The CDR3 is 13 residues long. Trimming left V 6 bases short and J 3 bases short, with 10 bases between. As DNA, the CDR3 is TGTGCCAGTAGATCTCCGGGGACAGATACGCAGTATTTT. Protein sequence: CASRSPGTDTQYF.

The V call is TRBV5-4, the J call TRBJ2-2, with 10 bases identical to TRBD2. CDR1 and CDR2 from the germline V gene are SGHNT and YYREEE (reference sequence). This CDR3 has 17 residues. V trimming: 4 bases; J trimming: 5 bases; junction bases outside the gene matches: 11. Written as DNA, the CDR3 is TGTGCCAGCAGCCCGAGCAGCGGGAGGGCTGGGACCGGGGAGCTGTTTTTT. Its translation: CASSPSSGRAGTGELFF.

In its sample, this clone was seen a few times. The gene calls are TRBV28 and TRBJ1-2; a possible D gene is TRBD1 (5 bases). This CDR3 has 12 amino acids. The V and J ends lost 5 bases and 3 bases respectively, with 7 bases between them. Per germline, CDR1 MDHEN and CDR2 SYDVKM. The DNA for the CDR3 is TGTGCCAGCAGTGACAGCCACTATGGCTACACCTTC. Protein product: CASSDSHYGYTF.

The chain employs TRBV28 and TRBJ1-5; D might be TRBD1 (5 bases). The CDR3 length is 17 residues. Trimming took off 1 base at V and 3 bases at J, with 16 bases between the two ends. Looked up from germline, CDR1 is MDHEN and CDR2 is SYDVKM. CDR3 region: CASSLFARGPHNQPQHF. The CDR3 nucleotides are TGTGCCAGCAGTTTATTTGCCCGGGGACCTCACAATCAGCCCCAGCATTTT.

V is TRBV7-8 and J is TRBJ2-1, with D perhaps matching TRBD2 (5 bases). Trimming removed 5 bases from V and 9 bases from J, with 11 bases in between. The length of the CDR3 is 12 residues. In germline, CDR1 is SGHVS, CDR2 FQNEAQ. CDR3 sequence: CASSHTRSEQFF. For the CDR3, the DNA is TGTGCCAGCAGCCACACTAGGAGTGAGCAGTTCTTC.

The chain carries TRBV12-5 and TRBJ1-1; D gene unclear. This CDR3 is built from 16 residues. Germline V CDR1 and CDR2: LGHNT, FRNRAP. With 3 bases removed from V and 5 bases from J, the gap between germline ends came to 19 bases. CDR3 coding DNA: TGTGCTAGTGGTTTCGGGCAGGCCCTAGGATCTACTGAAGCTTTCTTT. Translated, it gives CASGFGQALGSTEAFF.

The V call is TRBV5-1, the J call TRBJ2-1, with D perhaps assigned TRBD1 or TRBD2 (5 bases each). Germline values: CDR1 SGHRS, CDR2 YFSETQ. Trimming pared 0 bases from V and 9 bases from J, leaving 10 bases between. This CDR3 comprises 13 residues. The DNA for the CDR3 is TGCGCCAGCAGCTTGGTGCGAGGGGCTGAGCAGTTCTTC. Translation: CASSLVRGAEQFF.

This chain links TRBV4-1 with TRBJ1-1; D not resolved. Germline values: CDR1 MGHRA, CDR2 YSYEKL. This CDR3 has 14 amino acids. V was cut by 3 bases and J by 4 bases, with 12 bases left in between. This chain's CDR3 is CASSQLWGSTEAFF. The CDR3 bases are TGCGCCAGCAGCCAGCTTTGGGGTTCCACTGAAGCTTTCTTT.

The V and J genes are TRBV28 and TRBJ2-1; unclear D gene. The CDR3 loop spans 13 amino acids. Germline assignment: CDR1 MDHEN and CDR2 SYDVKM. The V end was cut by 5 bases, the J end by 5 bases, with 10 bases between. The CDR3 bases are TGTGCCAGCAGTCTGGTTGTGGACAATGAGCAGTTCTTC. This translates into CASSLVVDNEQFF.

The chain uses TRBV18 and TRBJ1-1; D unresolved. V was shortened by 4 bases and J by 4 bases, with 16 bases between the two germline ends. This CDR3 is built from 15 residues. Germline CDR1 and CDR2: KGHSH and LQKENI. The CDR3 DNA follows: TGTGCCAGCTCACTTGCTTTACAACGGATCACTGAAGCTTTCTTT. Its translation is CASSLALQRITEAFF.

The chain links TRBV7-9 to TRBJ2-7, with 10 bases aligning to TRBD1. V shed 4 bases, J shed 6 bases, and the junction held 3 bases outside the gene matches. The CDR3 contains 13 residues. The germline V gene encodes CDR1 SEHNR and CDR2 FQNEAQ (reference sequence). CDR3 nucleotides: TGTGCCAGCAGCTCCGGGACAGGGGCCGAGCAGTACTTC. It translates to CASSSGTGAEQYF.

The chain is built from TRBV5-4 and TRBJ2-3; TRBD2 is a possible D gene (6 bases). The CDR3 spans 15 residues. Germline assignment: CDR1 SGHNT and CDR2 YYREEE (reference sequence). Between the trimmed V and J ends, which lost 3 bases and 0 bases, there was a span of 11 bases. The CDR3 DNA reads as TGTGCCAGCAGCTCCGCGGGACCGAGCACAGATACGCAGTATTTT. Its protein is CASSSAGPSTDTQYF.

This chain connects TRBV7-2 to TRBJ1-1; tentative D call: TRBD1 (6 bases). With 2 bases removed from V and 6 bases from J, the gap between germline ends came to 10 bases. Germline V CDR1 and CDR2: SGHTA, FQGNSA. This CDR3 contains 13 residues. The CDR3 sequence is CASSLWGRPEAFF. The CDR3 DNA reads as TGTGCCAGCAGCTTATGGGGGCGCCCTGAAGCTTTCTTT.

The chain combines TRBV6-5 with TRBJ2-5, with D perhaps being TRBD1 or TRBD2 (5 bases each). The CDR3 runs to 15 residues. Trimming left V 4 bases short and J 2 bases short, with 14 bases between. Germline-derived CDR1 and CDR2 are MNHEY and SVGAGI. In nucleotides, the CDR3 is TGTGCCAGCAGTTCGCCGGGACGAACTCAAGAGACCCAGTACTTC. This translates into CASSSPGRTQETQYF.

The chain recombines TRBV7-8 with TRBJ2-3; D might be TRBD2 (6 bases). The length of the CDR3 is 13 residues. Germline V CDR1 and CDR2: SGHVS, FQNEAQ. V was pared by 1 base and J by 12 bases, with 14 bases between. The CDR3 coding sequence is TGTGCCAGCAGCTTAGATCCCGGGGGAGGACAGTATTTT. Its protein is CASSLDPGGGQYF.

DNA for the CDR3: TGCGCCAGCAGCCAACTCGCTGCCGAACATCTGAACACTGAAGCTTTCTTT. It translates to CASSQLAAEHLNTEAFF. J is TRBJ1-1 and V is TRBV4-1; D gene unclear. V was trimmed by 2 bases and J by 0 bases, leaving 16 bases between them. The germline V gene has CDR1 MGHRA and CDR2 YSYEKL. The CDR3 length is 17 residues.

This clone has only one observation. This specimen includes other DNA sequences encoding the same CDR3. J is TRBJ1-5 and V is TRBV19; D uncertain. V shed 3 bases and J shed 7 bases, with 7 bases lying between them. This CDR3 spans 12 amino acids. The germline CDR1 and CDR2 sequences are LNHDA and SQIVND (reference sequence). In DNA form, the CDR3 reads TGTGCCAGTAGTATCCGCGGGCAGCCCCAGCATTTT. Encoded protein: CASSIRGQPQHF.

This clone was detected only once. The rearrangement joins TRBV6-6 to TRBJ1-5; 9 positions agree with TRBD1. The CDR3 contains 15 residues. Per germline, CDR1 MNHNY and CDR2 SVGAGI (reference sequence). The V segment lost 7 bases and the J segment 4 bases; nucleotides outside the gene matches: 8. CDR3 nucleotides: TGTGCCAGCATCCCCGGGACAGGGCAAAATCAGCCCCAGCATTTT. As protein: CASIPGTGQNQPQHF.

The chain is built from TRBV27 and TRBJ2-5; D is possibly TRBD2 (7 bases). CDR1 is MNHEY and CDR2 is SMNVEV in the germline V gene (reference sequence). The CDR3 consists of 14 residues. V dropped 5 bases and J dropped 9 bases, with 19 bases sitting between them. Written as DNA, the CDR3 is TGTGCCAGCAGTCTCTACAGGGCCCGGGGGGCCCAGTACTTC. Translated, it gives CASSLYRARGAQYF.

The chain carries TRBV6-6 and TRBJ2-7; the D call may be TRBD1 or TRBD2 (5 bases each). The CDR3 contains 15 residues. Between the trimmed V and J ends, which lost 6 bases and 0 bases, there was a span of 15 bases. Germline CDR1 reads MNHNY; CDR2 reads SVGAGI (reference sequence). The CDR3 loop reads CASSRTRDASYEQYF. The CDR3 DNA reads as TGTGCCAGCAGCCGCACCCGGGACGCCTCCTACGAGCAGTACTTC.

This sequence joins TRBV7-8 and TRBJ2-7; tentatively, D is TRBD1 or TRBD2 (5 bases each). V dropped 5 bases and J dropped 0 bases, with 14 bases sitting between them. This CDR3 contains 15 residues. Germline V gene data show CDR1 as SGHVS and CDR2 as FQNEAQ. CDR3 in amino acids: CASSISGLNSYEQYF. The CDR3 DNA is TGTGCCAGCAGCATCTCGGGGCTAAACTCCTACGAGCAGTACTTC.

This clone has only one observation. V and J are TRBV2 and TRBJ2-2, with 8 bases lining up with TRBD1. The length of the CDR3 is 15 residues. Germline trimming cut 7 bases from V and 0 bases from J; bases unmatched to any gene: 4. The germline V gene has CDR1 SNHLY and CDR2 FYNNEI. CDR3 nucleotides: TGTGCCAGCACTGAGGACAGGGCGAACACCGGGGAGCTGTTTTTT. This translates into CASTEDRANTGELFF.

The genes are TRBV5-1 and TRBJ2-6; D is uncertain. Germline-derived CDR1 and CDR2 are SGHRS and YFSETQ. CDR3 length equals 14 residues. V lost 6 bases and J lost 4, with 11 bases in between. The CDR3 protein is CASKLYGGANVLTF. The CDR3 DNA follows: TGCGCCAGCAAACTCTATGGCGGGGCCAACGTCCTGACTTTC.

This clone occurred a few times. The chain couples TRBV11-2 to TRBJ1-4; 7 positions agree with TRBD1. J gave up 14 bases and V 3 bases, and 9 bases lay outside the gene matches. Germline lookup yields CDR1 SGHAT and CDR2 FQNNGV. The CDR3 extends over 13 amino acids. The CDR3 DNA sequence: TGTGCCAGCAGCTTTGACAGGGATCGGGATCTGTTTTTT. Its translation is CASSFDRDRDLFF.

A remark on this clone: In the same sample, other DNA sequences code for this CDR3. This chain connects TRBV6-6 to TRBJ2-5, with D uncertain. Germline assignment: CDR1 MNHNY and CDR2 SVGAGI (reference sequence). The CDR3 totals 11 residues. V gave up 4 bases and J gave up 4 bases, with 4 bases separating them. CDR3 sequence (DNA): TGTGCCAGCAGTTCGCGAGAGACCCAGTACTTC. Translated: CASSSRETQYF.

V and J are TRBV13 and TRBJ2-1, with a weak D call TRBD2 (6 bases). V lost 1 base and J lost 6, with 16 bases in between. The germline CDR1 and CDR2 sequences are PRHDT and FYEKMQ (reference sequence). The CDR3 is 16 amino acids. Here the CDR3 reads CASSLVLARDSNEQFF. Written as DNA, the CDR3 is TGTGCCAGCAGCTTAGTTCTAGCGCGTGACTCCAATGAGCAGTTCTTC.

A note on this clone: Other DNA sequences from this sample encode an identical CDR3 as well. V and J are TRBV5-1 and TRBJ2-3; D perhaps matches TRBD1 (6 bases). This CDR3 is built from 14 residues. Looked up from germline, CDR1 is SGHRS and CDR2 is YFSETQ. The V and J ends lost 0 bases and 5 bases respectively, with 10 bases between them. The CDR3 reads CASSLGTEGDTQYF. CDR3 nucleotides: TGCGCCAGCAGCTTGGGGACAGAGGGAGATACGCAGTATTTT.

The genes are TRBV30 and TRBJ2-7, with D perhaps matching TRBD2 (5 bases). Trimming left V 2 bases short and J 2 bases short, with 13 bases between. CDR3 length: 14 amino acids. Germline assignment: CDR1 GTSNPN and CDR2 SVGIG (reference sequence). The CDR3: CAWSFQAEAYEQYF. The CDR3 DNA sequence: TGTGCCTGGAGTTTTCAAGCGGAGGCCTACGAGCAGTACTTC. The full variable domain, completed using reference TRBV30 and TRBJ2-7, is SQTIHQWPATLVQPVGSPLSLECTVEGTSNPNLYWYRQAAGRGLQLLFYSVGIGQISSEVPQNLSASRPQDRQFILSSKKLLLSDSGFYLCAWSFQAEAYEQYFGPGTRLTVT.

The CDR3 nucleotides are TGTGCCAGCAGTGGGGACAGGGGAAGGGGTGAGCAGTACTTC. Its protein product is CASSGDRGRGEQYF. V usage is TRBV2 and J usage is TRBJ2-7; the match to TRBD1 covers 10 bases. Germline CDR1 reads SNHLY; CDR2 reads FYNNEI. With V trimmed by 4 bases and J by 7 bases, 7 bases remained unmatched. The CDR3 is 14 residues long.

V gene TRBV7-6 combines with J gene TRBJ2-7; D could derive from TRBD1 or TRBD2 (6 bases each). Trimming left V 1 base short and J 1 base short, with 11 bases between. Germline V lookup: CDR1 SGHVS, CDR2 FNYEAQ. CDR3 length equals 15 residues. The CDR3 region is CASSLGGARSYEQYF. CDR3 nucleotides: TGTGCCAGCAGCTTAGGGGGGGCTCGATCCTACGAGCAGTACTTC.

The rearrangement links TRBV5-1 to TRBJ2-6; D may be TRBD2 (5 bases). Trimming took off 2 bases at V and 0 bases at J, with 21 bases between the two ends. The length of the CDR3 is 20 residues. Germline-derived CDR1 and CDR2 are SGHRS and YFSETQ. The DNA for the CDR3 is TGCGCCAGCAGCTTTTGGCGGACTTTCAACCCTAACTCTGGGGCCAACGTCCTGACTTTC. This translates into CASSFWRTFNPNSGANVLTF.

This rearrangement joins TRBV4-1 to TRBJ2-7; D possibly corresponds to TRBD1 (6 bases). This CDR3 is built from 17 residues. V gave up 0 bases and J gave up 9 bases, with 24 bases separating them. Germline values: CDR1 MGHRA, CDR2 YSYEKL. The DNA of the CDR3 is TGCGCCAGCAGCCAAGATAGGTGGGGCAGGGGTCGTGATGTGCAGTACTTC. Translating it yields CASSQDRWGRGRDVQYF.